This TCR beta chain comes out of a study of blood T cell repertoires in COVID-19. Study background: PBMCs, B-cell-depleted T cells, or T cells provided the cDNA or gDNA that made up the material.

Germline CDR1 is LNHNV and CDR2 is YYDKDF (reference sequence). The length of the CDR3 is 15 residues. Trimming removed 4 bases at V and 4 bases at J, with 13 bases between. In the original workflow: Researchers report that nucleated cell counts were estimated from reference gene primer amplification. Assay used: immunoSEQ multiplex PCR; TCRdb lists only in-frame clones, some missing. V and J calls plus clone size are reproduced from that table; the DNA served to infer D and trimming. Here the sample spans about 240,000 clones, around four fifths being singletons. The V call is TRBV15, the J call TRBJ1-4; perhaps TRBD1 as D (5 bases). Input material: peripheral blood. The sequence derives from a woman in her 70s with acute or convalescent COVID-19. The CDR3 DNA sequence: TGTGCCACCAGCATGATGACAGCTCTTAATGAAAAACTGTTTTTT. It is translated as CATSMMTALNEKLFF.